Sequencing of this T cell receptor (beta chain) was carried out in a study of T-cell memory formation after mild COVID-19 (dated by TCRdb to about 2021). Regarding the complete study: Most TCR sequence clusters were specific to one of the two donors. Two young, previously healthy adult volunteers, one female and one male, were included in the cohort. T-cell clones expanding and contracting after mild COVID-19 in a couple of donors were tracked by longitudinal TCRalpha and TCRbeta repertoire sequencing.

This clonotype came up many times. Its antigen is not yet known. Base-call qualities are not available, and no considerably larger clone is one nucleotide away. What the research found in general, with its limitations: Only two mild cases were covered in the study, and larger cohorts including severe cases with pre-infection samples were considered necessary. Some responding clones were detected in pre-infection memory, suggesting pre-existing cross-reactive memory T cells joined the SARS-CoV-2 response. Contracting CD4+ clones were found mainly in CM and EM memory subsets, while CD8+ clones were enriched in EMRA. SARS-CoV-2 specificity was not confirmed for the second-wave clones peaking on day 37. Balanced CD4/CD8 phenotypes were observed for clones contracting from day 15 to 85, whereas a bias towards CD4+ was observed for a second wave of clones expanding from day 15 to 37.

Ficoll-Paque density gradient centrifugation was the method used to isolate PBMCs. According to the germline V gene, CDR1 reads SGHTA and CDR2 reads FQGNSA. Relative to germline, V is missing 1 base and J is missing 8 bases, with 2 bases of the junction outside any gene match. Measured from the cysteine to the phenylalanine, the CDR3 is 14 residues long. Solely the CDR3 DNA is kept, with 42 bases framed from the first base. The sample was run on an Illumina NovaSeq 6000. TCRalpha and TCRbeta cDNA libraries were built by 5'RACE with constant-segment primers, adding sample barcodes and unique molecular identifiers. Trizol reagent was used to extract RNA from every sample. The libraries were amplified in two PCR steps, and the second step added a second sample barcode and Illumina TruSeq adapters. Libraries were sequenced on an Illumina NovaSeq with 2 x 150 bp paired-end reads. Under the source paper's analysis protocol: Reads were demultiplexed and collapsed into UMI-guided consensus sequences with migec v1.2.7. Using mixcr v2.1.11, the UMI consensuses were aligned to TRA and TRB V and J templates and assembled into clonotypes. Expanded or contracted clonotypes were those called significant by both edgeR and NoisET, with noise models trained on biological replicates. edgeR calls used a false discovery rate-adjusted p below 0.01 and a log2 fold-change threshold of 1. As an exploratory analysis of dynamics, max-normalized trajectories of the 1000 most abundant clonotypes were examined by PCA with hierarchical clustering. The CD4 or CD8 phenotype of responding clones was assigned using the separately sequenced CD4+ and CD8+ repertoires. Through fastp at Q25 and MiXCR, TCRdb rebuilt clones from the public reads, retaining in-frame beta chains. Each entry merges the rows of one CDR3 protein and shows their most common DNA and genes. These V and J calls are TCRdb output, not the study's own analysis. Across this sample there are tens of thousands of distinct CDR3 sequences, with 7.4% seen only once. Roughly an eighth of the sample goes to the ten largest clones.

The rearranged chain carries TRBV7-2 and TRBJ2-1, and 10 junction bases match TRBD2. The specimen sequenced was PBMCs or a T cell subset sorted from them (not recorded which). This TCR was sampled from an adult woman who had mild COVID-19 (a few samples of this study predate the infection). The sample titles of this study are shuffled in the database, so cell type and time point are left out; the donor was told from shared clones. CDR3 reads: CASSLGGLAYEQFF. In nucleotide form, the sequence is TGTGCCAGCAGCTTAGGGGGACTAGCGTATGAGCAGTTCTTC.